What follows describes a single T cell receptor beta chain. Its antigen is currently not known. Qualities for individual bases were not recorded, and no much larger clone is one base off. Library method: the immunoSEQ multiplex PCR assay. For the multiplex PCR, a mixture combining 60 forward primers for TCR Vbeta segments and 13 reverse primers for TCR Jbeta segments was used. The CDR3 region of rearranged TCR beta genes was amplified from genomic DNA with a multiplex PCR assay. The Illumina HiSeq System was used to sequence the amplified TCR beta libraries as 87-base-pair reads. In the authors' own workflow: A later analysis counted 75 million to 100 million unique TCR beta chains across the 600 to 850 repertoires, and about 10 million of these chains were shared by at least two donors. A nearest-neighbor algorithm error-corrected the raw reads and collapsed the reads into unique sequences, merging closely related sequences to remove PCR and sequencing errors. Alignment of CDR3 sequences to IMGT reference sequences was used to assign V, D and J gene segments. Each retained sequence needed at least a six-nucleotide match to both a V gene segment and a J gene segment. Rearrangements were classified as productive when the CDR3 lacked stop codons and remained in frame with V and J, and all other rearrangements were classified as non-productive. CDR3 was defined according to IMGT convention as the region running from the second conserved V-encoded cysteine to the conserved J-encoded phenylalanine. Sequences without an unambiguous match to a single V gene segment were excluded from the earlier analysis of a few hundred of the donors. An earlier analysis of fewer than 650 of the donors classified V segments as functional when productive rearrangements were above 56.7% and as segregating when the standard deviation between donors was above 5%. A statistical classification framework was developed to diagnose cytomegalovirus status using the catalog of TCR beta chain sequences. V and J gene assignment, in a later analysis, came from comparing TCR nucleotide sequences with IMGT/GENE-DB human TR gene sequences. A later analysis assigned CDR3 sequences and most-parsimonious VDJ recombination scenarios with the TCRdist pipeline. In a later analysis, each TCR beta chain was defined by its CDR3 amino acid sequence together with its V-gene family, and reads without a unique V-gene family were excluded. To address suspected cross-contamination and a sequencing artifact, a later analysis removed several hundred highly shared, low-generation-probability nucleotide sequences. In a later analysis, a clonal expansion index was calculated for each public chain from normalized within-repertoire ranks of inferred template counts. In a later analysis, generation probabilities were computed with a VDJ recombination model fitted to out-of-frame rearrangements, and the resulting probabilities were checked against IGoR. Hypergeometric tests were used in a later analysis to score TCR-TCR, TCR-HLA and TCR-CMV co-occurrence, with a repertoire-size bias correction applied to the TCR pairs. A later analysis estimated false discovery rates by permuting HLA or CMV assignments 20 times. In a later analysis, co-occurring TCRs were grouped using DBSCAN, and TCRdist sequence similarity was added for clustering within HLA-allele-positive subsets. Repertoires with fewer than 30,000 or more than 120,000 public chains, plus five repertoires with anomalous nucleotide sharing, were excluded from co-occurrence clustering. The clones in this table, taken by TCRdb from immuneACCESS, are in-frame only. Not every clone is retained; where verified, under half of the shortfall comes from an unresolved V gene, and the cause of the rest is unknown. That table furnishes V, J and clone size, whereas the DNA furnished D and trimming. This sample comprises 100,000 or so clones, approximately 84% of them detected only once. The ten largest clones represent roughly 6% of the sample.

The CDR3 numbers 14 residues from cysteine through phenylalanine. The sequence is cut down to CDR3 DNA, 42 bases in frame from base 1. Germline trimming: 1 base from V, 10 bases from J; junction bases outside gene matches: 6. Looking up the germline V gene yields CDR1 SGHTA and CDR2 FQGTGA. The record originates from a study of cytomegalovirus exposure and HLA in healthy donors (dated by TCRdb to 2017 to 2019). Regarding the study in general: According to an earlier analysis of a few hundred of the donors, some 170 million T cells yielded 90 million to 130 million unique TCR beta sequences and about 300 Gb of sequence data. Both class I and class II loci were covered by HLA typing, at four-digit resolution. Around 300 gigabases of sequencing data and 78 million or so unique TCR sequences were included in an early release covering roughly 700 HLA-typed donors. A separate validation cohort of roughly 130 different subjects was used in addition to the 666-subject first cohort. To study patterns of TCR occurrence, a later analysis re-analyzed previously published TCR beta repertoires from several hundred donors and added high-resolution HLA genotyping. Among roughly 400 genotyped donors of the cohort, an average of around 250,000 unique TCR beta nucleotide sequences was sequenced per donor, of which about 19% were non-productive. In the later analysis, no new phenotypic data were used to find candidate immune exposures; instead, reliance was placed on TCR beta sequences and their occurrence across donors. Typing coverage differed by locus: A, B, C, DRB1 and DQB1 were typed in about 620-630 donors, DQA1 in about 550, DPA1 in around 600, and DPB1 in 400 to 480. A later genetic analysis used genome-wide SNP genotypes for about 60% of the 666 donors, treating that subset as a discovery cohort. Of the 300 to 500 genotyped donors, approximately 80% were placed in the genetic ancestry cluster associated with self-reported Caucasian donors. The study used immunosequencing to profile the T cell repertoires of more than 650 subjects and linked those repertoires to cytomegalovirus serostatus. High-throughput TCR immunosequencing, statistical association of individual TCRs with disease status, and machine learning were combined to predict cytomegalovirus infection status. All discovery cohort repertoires had been generated on a single sequencing platform. The study aimed to test whether cataloging public T cell receptors could reveal signatures of past pathogen exposure. An earlier analysis of roughly 600 of the donors used high-throughput TCR beta sequencing to judge whether each TCR beta V gene segment behaved as functional or pseudogenic. Donor age, sex, ethnicity and CMV serostatus were collected together with the repertoire data. Because of strong linkage in the cohort, roughly five DR-DQ haplotypes were treated as single units for association and clustering.

The cohort was made up of 666 healthy bone marrow donors. Cohort members were all nominally healthy when sampled, although unrecorded immune exposures were likely present. The donor tested CMV seronegative and was one of the 352 seronegative cohort members. A peripheral blood sample was collected from each donor, and TCR beta sequencing was performed on peripheral blood mononuclear cells. The Qiagen DNeasy Blood Extraction Kit was used to extract genomic DNA from the blood cell samples. Summary of the overall study and its limitations: Three of the identified cytomegalovirus-associated TCR beta chains were confirmed in vitro to be specific for cytomegalovirus antigens. In a later analysis, most CMV-associated TCR beta chains were found to appear HLA-restricted, with HLA associations seemingly driven largely by CMV exposure. Assigning TCR associations to individual alleles was difficult when HLA alleles, especially DR and DQ, strongly co-occurred. In a later analysis, several top co-occurrence clusters were reported to appear linked to parvovirus B19, influenza, CMV and Epstein-Barr virus. In a later analysis, around 15,000 TCR beta sequences were associated with specific HLA alleles at a false discovery rate of 0.05. A further reported finding was that TCR beta sequences accurately predicted the HLA-A and HLA-B alleles for most subjects in the first cohort. A later genetic analysis reported fewer N-insertions in productive TCRs among donors in an Asian-associated ancestry cluster than the 666-donor mean. The 87-base-pair reads could not distinguish some IMGT-functional V segments, including TRBV6-2 and TRBV6-3, so those segments were excluded. Roughly uniform sequencing depth across donors was assumed in presence/absence analyses, although this assumption may not hold. Linkage disequilibrium might explain the correlated functional status among segregating V segments, but an unknown experimental factor could not be ruled out. In an earlier analysis of around 600 of the donors, most TCR beta V segments were observed in productive rearrangements about 90% or about 30% of the time, broadly matching IMGT annotations. The study listed 150 to 200 TCR beta chains as associated with cytomegalovirus. An association between a missense DCLRE1C variant and V-gene and J-gene trimming of TCR beta chains was found in a later genetic analysis and replicated in an independent cohort. A cluster of highly shared sequence variants was judged likely to be a technical artifact of the sequencing pipeline. In both the original and validation cohorts, the classifier was reported to diagnose cytomegalovirus status with high specificity and sensitivity. For the cohort, immune exposure information was limited to CMV serostatus. In a later analysis, TCR association rates were found to vary across HLA loci, with the most associated TCRs seen for DRB1 alleles and the fewest for HLA-C alleles. It was suggested by the authors that the approach could potentially be generalized to other disease states and immunological phenotypes. HLA typing was unavailable for some donors at each locus, so association tests used only the typed subset. While some public TCRs were present in many individuals, most TCR sequences turned up only very rarely across donors. Over 15 rarely observed V segments, including chromosome 9 orphons, were excluded from the earlier analysis of approximately 500 of the donors because counts were too low. The cohort was sequenced for TCR beta chains only, and without alpha or paired-chain data the features that could be detected were limited. Compared with equally common non-associated chains, HLA-associated TCR beta chains in a later analysis were more clonally expanded and had lower generation probabilities.

Input material: PBMCs. The TCR comes from a male donor in good health and CMV-seronegative. The V and J segments used are TRBV7-3 and TRBJ2-1, with 8 junctional bases fitting TRBD1. The DNA sequence follows: TGTGCCAGCAGCTTAAACGCCGGGACAGGAGAGCAGTTCTTC. The translation is CASSLNAGTGEQFF.